This TCR beta chain was identified in a study of T cell clonotyping in hematopoietic cell transplantation. Repertoires were generated with immunoSEQ multiplex PCR, while TCRdb's copy carries only in-frame clones and drops some. Seen here are approximately 15,000 clones, more than 75% observed once, and the top ten hold around 4.3%. Recipients were bled about 28 days pretransplant and at posttransplant days 30, 100, 180. Regarding the study as a whole: After transplant, recipient diversity fell while pathologically expanded clonotypes grew through day 180. Few recipient clonotypes overlapped donors; over 95% were de novo at given depth.

Comments on this clone: The antigen remains undetermined.

Trimming cost V 0 bases and J 2 bases, with 6 bases left between them. The V gene's germline CDR1 is SGHDT and CDR2 YYEEEE. The CDR3 totals 14 residues. The sequence came from a male patient aged 55-69 years who had an allogeneic stem cell transplant from a related donor, so the T cells may come from the graft donor. Some clones in this sample may be carry-over from other donors' samples. V and J are TRBV5-6 and TRBJ1-3; D unresolved. The material sequenced was PBMCs, taken 100 days after allogeneic stem cell transplant. The chain's CDR3 is CASSLVGTGNTIYF. CDR3 DNA: TGTGCCAGCAGCTTGGTAGGGACTGGAAACACCATATATTTT.